This T cell receptor beta chain appears in the sequencing data of a study of cytotoxic CD8 clonotypes in ibrutinib-treated CLL. Per the germline V gene, CDR1 is MDHEN and CDR2 is SYDVKM. The CDR3 sequence is 16 residues long. V lost 3 bases, J lost 2 bases, and 16 bases lay in between. Assay: immunoSEQ multiplex PCR; the TCRdb copy retains only in-frame clones and omits some. The sample contains roughly 200,000 clones, nearly 80% of which appear only once. The clonotype comes from a human donor with chronic lymphocytic leukemia. Sequenced here: PBMCs, sampled after 12 months of ibrutinib treatment. The chain is built from TRBV28 and TRBJ2-5, with D perhaps TRBD2 (6 bases). In nucleotides, the CDR3 is TGTGCCAGCAGTTTTGTCGGGGGAAGTTTACAAGAGACCCAGTACTTC. Translating gives CASSFVGGSLQETQYF. The variable domain in full, completed from reference TRBV28 and TRBJ2-5, reads DVKVTQSSRYLVKRTGEKVFLECVQDMDHENMFWYRQDPGLGLRLIYFSYDVKMKEKGDIPEGYSVSREKKERFSLILESASTNQTSMYLCASSFVGGSLQETQYFGPGTRLLVL.